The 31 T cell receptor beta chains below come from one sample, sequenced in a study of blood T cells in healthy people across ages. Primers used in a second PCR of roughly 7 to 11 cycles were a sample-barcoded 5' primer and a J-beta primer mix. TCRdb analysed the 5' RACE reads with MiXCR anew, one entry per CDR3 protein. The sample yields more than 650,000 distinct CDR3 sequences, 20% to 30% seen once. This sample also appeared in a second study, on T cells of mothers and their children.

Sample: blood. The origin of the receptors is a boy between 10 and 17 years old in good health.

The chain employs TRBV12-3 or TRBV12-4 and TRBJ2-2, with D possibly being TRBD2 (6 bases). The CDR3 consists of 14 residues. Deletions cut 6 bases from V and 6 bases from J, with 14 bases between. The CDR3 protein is CASSRDSFPGELFF. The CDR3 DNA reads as TGTGCCAGCAGCCGGGACTCCTTCCCCGGGGAGCTGTTTTTT.

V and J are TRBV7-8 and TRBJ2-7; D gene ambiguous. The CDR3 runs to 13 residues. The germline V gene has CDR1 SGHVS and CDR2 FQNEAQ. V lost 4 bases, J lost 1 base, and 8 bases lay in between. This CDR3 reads CASSSAVSYEQYF. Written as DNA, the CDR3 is TGTGCCAGCAGCTCCGCAGTTTCCTACGAGCAGTACTTC. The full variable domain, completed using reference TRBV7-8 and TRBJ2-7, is GAGVSQSPRYKVAKRGQDVALRCDPISGHVSLFWYQQALGQGPEFLTYFQNEAQLDKSGLPSDRFFAERPEGSVSTLKIQRTQQEDSAVYLCASSSAVSYEQYFGPGTRLTVT.

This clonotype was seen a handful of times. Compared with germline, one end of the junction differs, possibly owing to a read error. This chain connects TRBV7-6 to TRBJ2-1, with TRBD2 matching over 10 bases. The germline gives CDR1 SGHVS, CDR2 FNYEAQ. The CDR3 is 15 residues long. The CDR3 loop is CASSPSGGQGNERFF. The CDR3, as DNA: TGTGCCAGCAGCCCTAGCGGGGGCCAAGGAAATGAGCGGTTCTTC.

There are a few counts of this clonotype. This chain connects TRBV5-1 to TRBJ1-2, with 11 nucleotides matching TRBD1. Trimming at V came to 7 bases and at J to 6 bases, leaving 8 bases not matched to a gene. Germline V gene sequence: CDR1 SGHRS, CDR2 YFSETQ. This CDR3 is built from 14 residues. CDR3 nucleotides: TGCGCCAGCGCCCGGACAGGGGGCGCCGATGGCTACACCTTC. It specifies CASARTGGADGYTF.

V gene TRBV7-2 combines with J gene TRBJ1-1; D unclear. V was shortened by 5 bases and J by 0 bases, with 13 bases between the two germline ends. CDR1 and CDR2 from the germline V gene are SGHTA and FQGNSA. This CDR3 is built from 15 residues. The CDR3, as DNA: TGTGCCAGCAGCCACATAGGGAACATGAACACTGAAGCTTTCTTT. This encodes CASSHIGNMNTEAFF.

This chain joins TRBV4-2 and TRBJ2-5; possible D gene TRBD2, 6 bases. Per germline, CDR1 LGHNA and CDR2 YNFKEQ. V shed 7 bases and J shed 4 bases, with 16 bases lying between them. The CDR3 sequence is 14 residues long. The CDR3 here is CASNQGGSGETQYF. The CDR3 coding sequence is TGTGCCAGCAACCAGGGAGGTAGCGGAGAGACCCAGTACTTC.

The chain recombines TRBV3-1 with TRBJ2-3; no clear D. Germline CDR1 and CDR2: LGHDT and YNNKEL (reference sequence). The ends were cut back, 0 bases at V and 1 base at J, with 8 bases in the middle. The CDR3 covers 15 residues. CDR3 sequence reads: CASSQDQSGTDTQYF. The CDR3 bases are TGTGCCAGCAGCCAAGATCAGAGCGGCACAGATACGCAGTATTTT.

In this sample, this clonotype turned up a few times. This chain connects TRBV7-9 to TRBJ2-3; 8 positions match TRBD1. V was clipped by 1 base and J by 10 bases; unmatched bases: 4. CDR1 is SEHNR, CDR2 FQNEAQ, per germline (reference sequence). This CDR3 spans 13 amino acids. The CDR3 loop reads CASSLGQGSAQYF. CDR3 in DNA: TGTGCCAGCAGCTTAGGACAGGGGTCTGCGCAGTATTTT.

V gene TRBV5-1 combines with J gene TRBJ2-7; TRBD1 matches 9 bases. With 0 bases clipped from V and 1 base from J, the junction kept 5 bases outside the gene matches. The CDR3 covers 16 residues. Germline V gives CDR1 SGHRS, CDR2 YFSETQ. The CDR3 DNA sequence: TGCGCCAGCAGCTTGGGGGGACAGGGACGTTCCTACGAGCAGTACTTC. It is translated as CASSLGGQGRSYEQYF.

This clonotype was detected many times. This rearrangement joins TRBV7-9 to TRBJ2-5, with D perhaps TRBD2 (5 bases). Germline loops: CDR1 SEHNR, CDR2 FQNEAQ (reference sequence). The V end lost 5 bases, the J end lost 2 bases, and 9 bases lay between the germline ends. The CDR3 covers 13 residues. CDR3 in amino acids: CASSRTLQETQYF. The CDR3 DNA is TGTGCCAGCAGCCGGACTTTACAAGAGACCCAGTACTTC. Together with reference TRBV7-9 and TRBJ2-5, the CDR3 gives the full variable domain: DTGVSQNPRHKITKRGQNVTFRCDPISEHNRLYWYRQTLGQGPEFLTYFQNEAQLEKSRLLSDRFSAERPKGSFSTLEIQRTEQGDSAMYLCASSRTLQETQYFGPGTRLLVL.

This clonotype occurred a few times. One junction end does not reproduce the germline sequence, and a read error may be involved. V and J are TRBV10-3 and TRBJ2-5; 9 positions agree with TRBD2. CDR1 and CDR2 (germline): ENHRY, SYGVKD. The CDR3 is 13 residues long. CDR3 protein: CAISVVAGETRYF. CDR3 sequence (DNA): TGTGCCATCAGTGTGGTAGCGGGGGAGACCCGGTACTTC.

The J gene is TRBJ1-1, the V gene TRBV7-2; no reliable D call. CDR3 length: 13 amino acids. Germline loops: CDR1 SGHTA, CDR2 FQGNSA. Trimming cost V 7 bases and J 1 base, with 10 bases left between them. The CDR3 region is CASNLAGNTEAFF. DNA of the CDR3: TGTGCCAGCAACTTGGCGGGGAACACTGAAGCTTTCTTT.

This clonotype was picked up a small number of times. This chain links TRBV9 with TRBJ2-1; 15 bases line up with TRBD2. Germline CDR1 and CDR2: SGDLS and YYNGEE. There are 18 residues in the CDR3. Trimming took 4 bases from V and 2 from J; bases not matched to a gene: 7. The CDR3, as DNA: TGTGCCAGCAGCTCCCGGACTAGCGGGGGGGCAGCCTACAATGAGCAGTTCTTC. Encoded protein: CASSSRTSGGAAYNEQFF.

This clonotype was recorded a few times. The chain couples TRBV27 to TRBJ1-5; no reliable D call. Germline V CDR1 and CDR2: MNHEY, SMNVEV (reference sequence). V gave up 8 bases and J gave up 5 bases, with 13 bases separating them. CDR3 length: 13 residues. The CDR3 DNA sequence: TGTGCCAGCGCATTGTATTCCGATCAGCCCCAGCATTTT. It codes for CASALYSDQPQHF.

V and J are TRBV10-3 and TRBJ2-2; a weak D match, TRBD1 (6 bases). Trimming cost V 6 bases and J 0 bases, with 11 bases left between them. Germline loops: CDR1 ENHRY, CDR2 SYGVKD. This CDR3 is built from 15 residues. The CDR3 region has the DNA TGTGCCATCAGATCCGGGACACCGAACACCGGGGAGCTGTTTTTT. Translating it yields CAIRSGTPNTGELFF.

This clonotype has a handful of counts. Here the CDR3 DNA reads TGTGCCAGCAGCCTCTATGAAAAACTGTTTTTT. This codes for CASSLYEKLFF. The chain uses TRBV7-9 and TRBJ1-4; D is unclear. Germline V gives CDR1 SEHNR, CDR2 FQNEAQ (reference sequence). Between the trimmed V and J ends, which lost 5 bases and 6 bases, there was a span of 4 bases. This CDR3 has 11 residues.

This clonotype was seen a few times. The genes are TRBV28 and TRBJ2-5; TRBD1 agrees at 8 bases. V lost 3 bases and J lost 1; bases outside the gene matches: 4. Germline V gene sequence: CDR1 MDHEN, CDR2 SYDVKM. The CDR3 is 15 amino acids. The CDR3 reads CASSLTGETQETQYF. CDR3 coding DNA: TGTGCCAGCAGTTTGACAGGGGAAACCCAAGAGACCCAGTACTTC.

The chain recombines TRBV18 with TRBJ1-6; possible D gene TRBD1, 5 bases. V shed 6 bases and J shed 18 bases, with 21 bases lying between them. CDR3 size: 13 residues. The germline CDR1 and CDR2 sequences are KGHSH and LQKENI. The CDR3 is CASSPRGERPPHF. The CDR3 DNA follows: TGTGCCAGCTCCCCAAGGGGAGAGAGGCCGCCCCACTTT.

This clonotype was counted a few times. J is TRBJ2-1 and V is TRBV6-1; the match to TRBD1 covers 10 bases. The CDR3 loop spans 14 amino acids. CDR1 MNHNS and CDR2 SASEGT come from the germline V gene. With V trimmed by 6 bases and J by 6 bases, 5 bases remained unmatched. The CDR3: CASRGDRGFNEQFF. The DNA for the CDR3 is TGTGCCAGCAGAGGGGACAGGGGTTTCAATGAGCAGTTCTTC.

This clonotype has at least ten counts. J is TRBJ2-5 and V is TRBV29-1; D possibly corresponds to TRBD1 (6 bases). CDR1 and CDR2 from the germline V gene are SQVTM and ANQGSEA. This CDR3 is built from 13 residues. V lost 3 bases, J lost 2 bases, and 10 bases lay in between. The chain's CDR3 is CSVDSDRQETQYF. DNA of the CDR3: TGCAGCGTTGACTCGGACAGACAAGAGACCCAGTACTTC.

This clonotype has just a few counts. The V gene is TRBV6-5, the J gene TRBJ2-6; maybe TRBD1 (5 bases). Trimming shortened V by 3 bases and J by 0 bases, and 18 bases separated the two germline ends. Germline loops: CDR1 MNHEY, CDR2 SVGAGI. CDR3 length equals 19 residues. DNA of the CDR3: TGTGCCAGCAGTTATGGGGTGACAGTAACCGCCTCTGGGGCCAACGTCCTGACTTTC. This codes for CASSYGVTVTASGANVLTF.

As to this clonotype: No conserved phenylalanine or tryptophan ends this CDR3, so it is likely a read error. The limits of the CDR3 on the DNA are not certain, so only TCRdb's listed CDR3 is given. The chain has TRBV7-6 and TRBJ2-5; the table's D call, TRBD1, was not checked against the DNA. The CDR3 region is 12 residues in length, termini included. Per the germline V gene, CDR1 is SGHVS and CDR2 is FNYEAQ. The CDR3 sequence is CASSSDGTGVYI.

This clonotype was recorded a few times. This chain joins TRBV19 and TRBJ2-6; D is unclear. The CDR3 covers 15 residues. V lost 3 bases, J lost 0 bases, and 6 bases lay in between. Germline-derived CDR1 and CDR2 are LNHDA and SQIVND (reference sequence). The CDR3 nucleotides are TGTGCCAGTAGTATCGGGCGCTCTGGGGCCAACGTCCTGACTTTC. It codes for CASSIGRSGANVLTF.

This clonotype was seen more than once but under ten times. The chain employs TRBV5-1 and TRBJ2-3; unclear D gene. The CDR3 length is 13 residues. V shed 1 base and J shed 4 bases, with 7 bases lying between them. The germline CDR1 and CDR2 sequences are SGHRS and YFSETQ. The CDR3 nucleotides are TGCGCCAGCAGCTTGACGTTGGCAGATACGCAGTATTTT. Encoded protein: CASSLTLADTQYF.

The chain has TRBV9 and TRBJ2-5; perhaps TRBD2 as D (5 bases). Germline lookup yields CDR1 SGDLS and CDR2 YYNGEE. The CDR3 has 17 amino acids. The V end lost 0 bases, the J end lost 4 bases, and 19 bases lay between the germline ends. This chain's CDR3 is CASSVVRQKRVRETQYF. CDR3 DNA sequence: TGTGCCAGCAGCGTAGTTCGCCAGAAGAGGGTGAGAGAGACCCAGTACTTC. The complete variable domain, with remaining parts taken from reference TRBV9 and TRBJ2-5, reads DSGVTQTPKHLITATGQRVTLRCSPRSGDLSVYWYQQSLDQGLQFLIQYYNGEERAKGNILERFSAQQFPDLHSELNLSSLELGDSALYFCASSVVRQKRVRETQYFGPGTRLLVL.

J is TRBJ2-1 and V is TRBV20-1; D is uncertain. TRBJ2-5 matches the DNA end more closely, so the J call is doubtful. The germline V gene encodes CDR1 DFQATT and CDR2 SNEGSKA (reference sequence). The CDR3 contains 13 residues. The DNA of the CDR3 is TGCAGTGCTAGGACCCCGGGCGTGGAGACCCAGTACTTC. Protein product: CSARTPGVETQYF.

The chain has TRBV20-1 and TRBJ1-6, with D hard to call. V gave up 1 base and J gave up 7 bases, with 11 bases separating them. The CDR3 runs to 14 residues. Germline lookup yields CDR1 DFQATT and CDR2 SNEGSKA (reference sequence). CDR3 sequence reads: CSARVEGGNSPLHF. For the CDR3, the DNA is TGCAGTGCTAGAGTCGAGGGAGGGAATTCACCCCTCCACTTT.

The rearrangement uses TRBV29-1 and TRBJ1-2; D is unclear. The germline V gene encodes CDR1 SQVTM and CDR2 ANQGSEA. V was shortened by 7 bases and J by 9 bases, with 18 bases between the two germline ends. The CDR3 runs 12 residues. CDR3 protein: CSASGGRMSYTF. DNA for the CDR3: TGCAGCGCTTCAGGCGGAAGGATGAGCTACACCTTC.

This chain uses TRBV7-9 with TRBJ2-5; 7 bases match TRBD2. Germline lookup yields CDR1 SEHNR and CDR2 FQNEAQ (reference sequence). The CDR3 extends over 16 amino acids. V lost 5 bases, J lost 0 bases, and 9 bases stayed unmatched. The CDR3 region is CASSLLGGTHQETQYF. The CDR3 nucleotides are TGTGCCAGCAGCCTCCTGGGAGGGACCCACCAAGAGACCCAGTACTTC.

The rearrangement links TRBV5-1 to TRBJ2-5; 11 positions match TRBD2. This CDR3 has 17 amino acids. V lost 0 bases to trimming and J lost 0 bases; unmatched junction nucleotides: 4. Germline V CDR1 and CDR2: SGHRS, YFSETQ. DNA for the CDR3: TGCGCCAGCAGCTTGGTTGCTAGCGGGGGGTACCAAGAGACCCAGTACTTC. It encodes CASSLVASGGYQETQYF.

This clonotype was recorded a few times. As DNA, the CDR3 is TGTGCCAGCAGTCGGGCCTCGAGGACCGGGGAGCTGTTTTTT. The encoded protein is CASSRASRTGELFF. This chain joins TRBV27 and TRBJ2-2; D ambiguous. Trimming removed 5 bases from V and 5 bases from J, with 12 bases in between. The germline V gene encodes CDR1 MNHEY and CDR2 SMNVEV (reference sequence). CDR3 size: 14 residues.